This T cell receptor beta chain was recovered during a study of T cells after yellow fever vaccination. The table lists this clonotype with many counts. Antigen specificity is unknown. Via MiXCR, TCRdb re-called the 5' RACE reads, giving one row per CDR3 protein. Of some 250,000 distinct CDR3 sequences in the sample, approximately 3.8% are singletons; the top ten hold under 20%. The germline V and J ends were trimmed by 0 bases and 1 base, with 13 bases remaining between them. Germline lookup yields CDR1 SGDLS and CDR2 YYNGEE. This CDR3 region has 16 residues. Notes on the study in general: Sorted repertoires could include abundant contaminating clonotypes from bulk cells.

The specimen was PBMCs, collected 15 days after the yellow fever booster vaccination. The receptor comes from a man between 18 and 29 years old who received the YFV17D yellow fever vaccine. V and J are TRBV9 and TRBJ2-5, with D possibly TRBD2 on 5 matching bases. The CDR3 loop is CASSVVYGEGQETQYF. The CDR3 DNA is TGTGCCAGCAGCGTAGTATACGGGGAAGGCCAAGAGACCCAGTACTTC.